This T cell receptor (beta chain) derives from a study of early T cells in non-severe SARS-CoV-2 infection. This clonotype was seen at least ten times. Deletions cut 0 bases from V and 5 bases from J, with 4 bases between. The germline V gene encodes CDR1 SGHAT and CDR2 FQNNGV. CDR3 size: 13 residues. TCRdb ran MiXCR on the 5' RACE reads and lists one entry per CDR3 protein. This table holds some 61,000 distinct CDR3 sequences, around 9.3% found once. The chain couples TRBV11-2 to TRBJ2-2, with D unclear. The clonotype originates from an adult who was a healthcare worker with PCR-confirmed SARS-CoV-2 infection or an uninfected control (not recorded which). The specimen sequenced was whole blood. Here the CDR3 DNA reads TGTGCCAGCAGCTTAGAGGGGACCGGGGAGCTGTTTTTT. This codes for CASSLEGTGELFF.